The 25 T cell receptor beta chains below were found in one sample sequenced in a study of blood T cell repertoires in COVID-19. Clones were read by immunoSEQ multiplex PCR, and TCRdb kept only the in-frame ones, dropping some. Among about 130,000 clones listed, about four fifths were seen once. The specimen sequenced was peripheral blood. The receptors derive from a human donor in a cohort sampled during active COVID-19.

The chain combines TRBV5-1 with TRBJ1-2; the D gene is possibly TRBD1 (6 bases). This CDR3 has 14 amino acids. The germline V and J ends were trimmed by 0 bases and 7 bases, with 13 bases remaining between them. Germline V gene sequence: CDR1 SGHRS, CDR2 YFSETQ. The CDR3 coding sequence is TGCGCCAGCAGCTTGGGACAGGCCGGTGGTGGCTACACCTTC. This gives the protein CASSLGQAGGGYTF.

This chain uses TRBV13 with TRBJ1-2; the match to TRBD1 covers 7 bases. The germline gives CDR1 PRHDT, CDR2 FYEKMQ (reference sequence). V lost 5 bases and J lost 5; bases outside the gene matches: 11. CDR3 length: 15 residues. This CDR3 reads CASSPAETGYYGYTF. In DNA form, the CDR3 reads TGTGCCAGCAGCCCCGCCGAGACAGGGTATTATGGCTACACCTTC.

This clone was recorded a few times. The J gene is TRBJ2-7, the V gene TRBV30; TRBD1 aligns across 8 bases. This CDR3 has 16 residues. Trimming removed 0 bases from V and 3 bases from J; junction bases left unmatched: 10. The germline V gene encodes CDR1 GTSNPN and CDR2 SVGIG (reference sequence). CDR3 bases: TGTGCCTGGAGTGTCTTTCGGACAGGGCTGCGCTACGAGCAGTACTTC. Protein product: CAWSVFRTGLRYEQYF.

The V call is TRBV5-1, the J call TRBJ2-7, with D perhaps TRBD1 (6 bases). The CDR3 contains 15 residues. V lost 4 bases and J 1 base, leaving 15 bases between the germline ends. Germline lookup yields CDR1 SGHRS and CDR2 YFSETQ. The CDR3: CASSVDMDSSYEQYF. The CDR3 DNA is TGCGCCAGCAGCGTAGACATGGACAGTTCCTACGAGCAGTACTTC.

The V and J genes are TRBV3-1 (or the pseudogene TRBV3-2) and TRBJ2-3; no clear D gene. The V end lost 1 base, the J end lost 2 bases, and 10 bases lay between the germline ends. This CDR3 spans 15 amino acids. The germline V gene encodes CDR1 LGHDT and CDR2 YNNKEL (reference sequence). The CDR3 DNA sequence: TGTGCCAGCAGCCAAGGTGCAGTCAACACAGATACGCAGTATTTT. It specifies CASSQGAVNTDTQYF.

The rearrangement links TRBV4-1 to TRBJ2-7; D perhaps matches TRBD2 (7 bases). The CDR3 runs 17 residues. V shed 1 base and J shed 4 bases, with 20 bases lying between them. From germline, CDR1 is MGHRA and CDR2 YSYEKL. The CDR3 sequence: CASSQGGPGGADYEQYF. The CDR3 region has the DNA TGCGCCAGCAGCCAAGGGGGCCCTGGGGGGGCAGATTACGAGCAGTACTTC.

The chain recombines TRBV5-6 with TRBJ2-7; 7 bases fit TRBD1. The junction had 8 bases not matched to a gene; V was cut back by 3 bases and J by 2 bases. Germline V gene sequence: CDR1 SGHDT, CDR2 YYEEEE. The CDR3 consists of 15 residues. CDR3 DNA: TGTGCCAGCAGCTGGTCGGGACAGTTTGCCTACGAGCAGTACTTC. Translated: CASSWSGQFAYEQYF.

The rearrangement links TRBV3-1 (or the pseudogene TRBV3-2) to TRBJ1-1; D gene ambiguous. CDR1 is LGHDT and CDR2 is YNNKEL in the germline V gene (reference sequence). The CDR3 has 12 residues. Trimming cost V 1 base and J 6 bases, with 6 bases left between them. CDR3 DNA: TGTGCCAGCAGCCAAGGGGGAGCTGAAGCTTTCTTT. This codes for CASSQGGAEAFF.

This chain joins TRBV7-2 and TRBJ2-1, with 8 nucleotides matching TRBD2. The CDR3 runs 15 residues. CDR1 is SGHTA, CDR2 FQGNSA, per germline. V lost 1 base to trimming and J lost 2 bases; unmatched junction nucleotides: 1. CDR3 sequence: CASSLVAGTYNEQFF. The CDR3 DNA is TGTGCCAGCAGCTTAGTAGCGGGGACCTACAATGAGCAGTTCTTC. Full variable domain (missing parts from reference TRBV7-2 and TRBJ2-1): GAGVSQSPSNKVTEKGKDVELRCDPISGHTALYWYRQSLGQGLEFLIYFQGNSAPDKSGLPSDRFSAERTGGSVSTLTIQRTQQEDSAVYLCASSLVAGTYNEQFFGPGTRLTVL.

This clone has more than one count but fewer than ten. J is TRBJ2-1 and V is TRBV5-6; D possibly corresponds to TRBD2 (6 bases). This CDR3 spans 13 amino acids. The V gene lost 0 bases and the J gene lost 7 bases, with 8 bases spanning the gap. Germline V CDR1 and CDR2: SGHDT, YYEEEE. This chain's CDR3 is CASSLGRGNEQFF. The CDR3 DNA reads as TGTGCCAGCAGCTTGGGGAGGGGAAATGAGCAGTTCTTC. The entire variable domain, with the rest obtained from reference TRBV5-6 and TRBJ2-1, is as follows: DAGVTQSPTHLIKTRGQQVTLRCSPKSGHDTVSWYQQALGQGPQFIFQYYEEEERQRGNFPDRFSGHQFPNYSSELNVNALLLGDSALYLCASSLGRGNEQFFGPGTRLTVL.

The gene calls are TRBV6-6 and TRBJ2-3, with D possibly being TRBD2 (6 bases). The CDR3 runs 15 residues. V gave up 5 bases and J gave up 0 bases, with 12 bases separating them. CDR1 is MNHNY and CDR2 is SVGAGI in the germline V gene (reference sequence). This chain's CDR3 is CASSLSGPSTDTQYF. CDR3 nucleotide sequence: TGTGCCAGCAGTCTTAGCGGACCTAGCACAGATACGCAGTATTTT.

This clone was counted once. CDR3 sequence: CASSFPRSQGYAPLHF. The CDR3 DNA sequence: TGTGCCAGCAGCTTCCCGCGGTCACAGGGGTATGCACCCCTCCACTTT. The chain joins TRBV5-5 to TRBJ1-6; 7 nucleotides match TRBD1. CDR1 is SGHKS, CDR2 YYEKEE, per germline (reference sequence). Trimming cost V 2 bases and J 11 bases; bases outside gene matches: 13. The CDR3 is 16 amino acids.

V gene TRBV5-8 combines with J gene TRBJ2-5; weak D call: TRBD2 (5 bases). The CDR3 length is 14 residues. V gave up 4 bases and J gave up 2 bases, with 12 bases separating them. Germline V CDR1 and CDR2: SGHTS, YDEGEE. CDR3 nucleotide sequence: TGTGCCAGCAGCCCCAAATCGGGGCAAGAGACCCAGTACTTC. Protein product: CASSPKSGQETQYF.

The chain carries TRBV2 and TRBJ1-1; TRBD1 aligns across 7 bases. Trimming removed 10 bases from V and 7 bases from J; junction bases left unmatched: 15. This CDR3 is 14 amino acids long. In germline, CDR1 is SNHLY, CDR2 FYNNEI. DNA for the CDR3: TGTGCCAACAGGGGCCCCCGTCCGAGGGTTGAAGCTTTCTTT. Protein: CANRGPRPRVEAFF.

The chain uses TRBV5-1 and TRBJ2-5; 7 bases line up with TRBD1. CDR1 and CDR2 from the germline V gene are SGHRS and YFSETQ. CDR3 length: 16 residues. The V gene end was trimmed by 4 bases and the J gene end by 2 bases; junction bases not matched to a gene: 11. In DNA form, the CDR3 reads TGCGCCAGCAGCGCTAAGCCCGGGACAGTACAAGAGACCCAGTACTTC. This sequence encodes CASSAKPGTVQETQYF.

As DNA, the CDR3 is TGTGCCTGGGGACGCGGAGGGGTTCAAGAGACCCAGTACTTC. Translating gives CAWGRGGVQETQYF. This chain connects TRBV30 to TRBJ2-5, with TRBD2 as a possible D gene (6 bases). Germline CDR1 and CDR2: GTSNPN and SVGIG (reference sequence). The CDR3 totals 14 residues. V was shortened by 5 bases and J by 2 bases, with 15 bases between the two germline ends. Combining the CDR3 with reference TRBV30 and TRBJ2-5 gives the whole variable domain SQTIHQWPATLVQPVGSPLSLECTVEGTSNPNLYWYRQAAGRGLQLLFYSVGIGQISSEVPQNLSASRPQDRQFILSSKKLLLSDSGFYLCAWGRGGVQETQYFGPGTRLLVL.

The chain links TRBV4-1 to TRBJ2-7; TRBD1 might be the D (6 bases). The CDR3 has 14 amino acids. Looked up from germline, CDR1 is MGHRA and CDR2 is YSYEKL. Trimming removed 1 base at V and 6 bases at J, with 13 bases between. DNA for the CDR3: TGCGCCAGCAGCCAAGTTCGCAGGGGTGGCGAGCAGTACTTC. Translating it yields CASSQVRRGGEQYF.

The gene calls are TRBV7-2 and TRBJ2-3; the D gene is possibly TRBD2 (6 bases). Trimming took off 6 bases at V and 4 bases at J, with 14 bases between the two ends. The CDR3 has 14 residues. Per germline, CDR1 SGHTA and CDR2 FQGNSA. The DNA for the CDR3 is TGTGCCAGCAGTGAGACTAGTTCGGCAGATACGCAGTATTTT. It codes for CASSETSSADTQYF.

The V call is TRBV5-4, the J call TRBJ1-3, with D perhaps matching TRBD1 (5 bases). V was pared by 1 base and J by 2 bases, with 7 bases between. The CDR3 extends over 14 amino acids. Germline loops: CDR1 SGHNT, CDR2 YYREEE (reference sequence). The DNA for the CDR3 is TGTGCCAGCAGCTTGTGGGGGGCTGGAAACACCATATATTTT. As protein: CASSLWGAGNTIYF.

This clone was seen a handful of times. The chain uses TRBV2 and TRBJ2-3, with 10 nucleotides matching TRBD2. The germline CDR1 and CDR2 sequences are SNHLY and FYNNEI. The junction had 3 bases not matched to a gene; V was cut back by 8 bases and J by 4 bases. CDR3 length: 13 amino acids. CDR3 residues: CASQRGGPDTQYF. The CDR3 bases are TGTGCCAGCCAGCGGGGGGGTCCAGATACGCAGTATTTT.

The chain uses TRBV4-1 and TRBJ2-5; D gene ambiguous. Germline loops: CDR1 MGHRA, CDR2 YSYEKL. Trimming left V 4 bases short and J 5 bases short, with 17 bases between. This CDR3 is 15 amino acids long. The CDR3 DNA follows: TGCGCCAGCAGCCTCAACGGCGGCATGCTGGAGACCCAGTACTTC. Its translation is CASSLNGGMLETQYF.

The chain links TRBV6-6 to TRBJ1-5; no reliable D call. The V and J ends lost 8 bases and 6 bases respectively, with 17 bases between them. Germline CDR1 is MNHNY and CDR2 is SVGAGI (reference sequence). The CDR3 is made up of 14 amino acids. CDR3 region: CASRLEGRVQPQHF. The CDR3 coding sequence is TGTGCCAGCCGTCTTGAAGGGCGGGTTCAGCCCCAGCATTTT.

The rearrangement joins TRBV19 to TRBJ1-1; D perhaps matches TRBD1 (6 bases). Trimming took 1 base from V and 4 from J, leaving 19 bases between them. The CDR3 contains 17 residues. The germline V gene has CDR1 LNHDA and CDR2 SQIVND (reference sequence). CDR3 nucleotides: TGTGCCAGTAGTATAGTGGGCCAGGGGAGAGGAGGCACTGAAGCTTTCTTT. It yields the protein CASSIVGQGRGGTEAFF.

The genes are TRBV30 and TRBJ2-5; weak D call: TRBD1 (6 bases). The CDR3 contains 18 residues. Deletions cut 1 base from V and 12 bases from J, with 33 bases between. Germline V CDR1 and CDR2: GTSNPN, SVGIG (reference sequence). The CDR3 coding sequence is TGTGCCTGGAGTGCCATCGGACAGAATGGAATCCTTGGCGTAGCCAAGTACTTC. Amino acid sequence: CAWSAIGQNGILGVAKYF.

The V and J genes are TRBV18 and TRBJ1-3; D is unresolved. V lost 3 bases, J lost 2 bases, and 11 bases lay in between. Per germline, CDR1 KGHSH and CDR2 LQKENI. The CDR3 covers 15 residues. Here the CDR3 reads CASSPGRPPGNTIYF. CDR3 in DNA: TGTGCCAGCTCACCGGGCAGGCCCCCTGGAAACACCATATATTTT.